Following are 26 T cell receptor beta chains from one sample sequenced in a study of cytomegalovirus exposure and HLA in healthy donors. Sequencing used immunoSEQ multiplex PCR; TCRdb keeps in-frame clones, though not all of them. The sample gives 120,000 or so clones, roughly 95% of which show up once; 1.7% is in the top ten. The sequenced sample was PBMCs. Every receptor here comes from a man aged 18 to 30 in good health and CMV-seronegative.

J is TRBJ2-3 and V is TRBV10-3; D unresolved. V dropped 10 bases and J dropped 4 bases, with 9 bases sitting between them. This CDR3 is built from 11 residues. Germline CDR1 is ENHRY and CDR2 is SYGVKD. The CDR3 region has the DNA TGTGCCACCTCCACGGCAGATACGCAGTATTTT. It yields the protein CATSTADTQYF.

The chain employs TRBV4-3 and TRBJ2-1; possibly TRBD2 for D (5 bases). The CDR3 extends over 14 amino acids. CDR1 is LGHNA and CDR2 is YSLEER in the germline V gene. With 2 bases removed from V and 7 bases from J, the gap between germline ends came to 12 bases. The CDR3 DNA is TGCGCCAGCAGCCAAAGCCGCGGGTATAATGAGCAGTTCTTC. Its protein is CASSQSRGYNEQFF.

In nucleotides, the CDR3 is TGTGCCAGCAGTGATTGGACTCAGACCGGGGAGCTGTTTTTT. This codes for CASSDWTQTGELFF. The chain joins TRBV6-1 to TRBJ2-2; weak D call: TRBD2 (5 bases). Per the germline V gene, CDR1 is MNHNS and CDR2 is SASEGT. V was shortened by 3 bases and J by 5 bases, with 10 bases between the two germline ends. The CDR3 has 14 amino acids.

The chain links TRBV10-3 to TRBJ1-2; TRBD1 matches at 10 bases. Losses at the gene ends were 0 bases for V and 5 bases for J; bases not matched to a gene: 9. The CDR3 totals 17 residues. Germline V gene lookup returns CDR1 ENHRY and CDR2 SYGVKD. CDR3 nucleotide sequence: TGTGCCATCAGTGAGTCCGGGACAGGGGTTTTTGCTTATGGCTACACCTTC. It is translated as CAISESGTGVFAYGYTF.

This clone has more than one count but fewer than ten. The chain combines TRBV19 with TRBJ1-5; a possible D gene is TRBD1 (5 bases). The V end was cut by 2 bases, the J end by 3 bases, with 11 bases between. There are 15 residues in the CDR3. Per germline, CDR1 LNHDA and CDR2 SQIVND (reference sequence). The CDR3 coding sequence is TGTGCCAGTAGTATACGGGCAGGGTCCAATCAGCCCCAGCATTTT. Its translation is CASSIRAGSNQPQHF. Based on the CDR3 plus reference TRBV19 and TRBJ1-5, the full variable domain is DGGITQSPKYLFRKEGQNVTLSCEQNLNHDAMYWYRQDPGQGLRLIYYSQIVNDFQKGDIAEGYSVSREKKESFPLTVTSAQKNPTAFYLCASSIRAGSNQPQHFGDGTRLSIL.

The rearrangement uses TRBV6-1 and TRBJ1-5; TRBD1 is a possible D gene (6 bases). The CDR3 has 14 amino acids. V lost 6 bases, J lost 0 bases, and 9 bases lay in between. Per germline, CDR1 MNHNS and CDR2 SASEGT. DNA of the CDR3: TGTGCCAGCAGCGGGACATATAGCAATCAGCCCCAGCATTTT. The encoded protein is CASSGTYSNQPQHF.

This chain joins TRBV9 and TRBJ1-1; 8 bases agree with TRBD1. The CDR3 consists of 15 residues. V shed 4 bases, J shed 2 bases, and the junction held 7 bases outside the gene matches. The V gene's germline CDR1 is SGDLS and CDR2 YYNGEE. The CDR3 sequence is CASSRQGRFNTEAFF. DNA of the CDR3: TGTGCCAGCAGCAGACAGGGGAGGTTTAACACTGAAGCTTTCTTT.

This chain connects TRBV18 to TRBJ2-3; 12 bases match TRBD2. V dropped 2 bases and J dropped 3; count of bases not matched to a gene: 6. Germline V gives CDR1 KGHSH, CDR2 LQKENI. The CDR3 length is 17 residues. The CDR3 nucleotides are TGTGCCAGCTCACCAGGGACTAGCGGGCCTGTGACAGATACGCAGTATTTT. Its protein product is CASSPGTSGPVTDTQYF. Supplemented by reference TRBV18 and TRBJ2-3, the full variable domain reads NAGVMQNPRHLVRRRGQEARLRCSPMKGHSHVYWYRQLPEEGLKFMVYLQKENIIDESGMPKERFSAEFPKEGPSILRIQQVVRGDSAAYFCASSPGTSGPVTDTQYFGPGTRLTVL.

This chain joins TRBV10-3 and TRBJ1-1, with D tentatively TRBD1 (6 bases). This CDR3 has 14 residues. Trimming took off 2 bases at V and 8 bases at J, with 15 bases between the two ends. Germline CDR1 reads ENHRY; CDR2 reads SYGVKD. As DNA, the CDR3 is TGTGCCATCAGTGAGGGACAGTGGAACCAAGAAGCTTTCTTT. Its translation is CAISEGQWNQEAFF.

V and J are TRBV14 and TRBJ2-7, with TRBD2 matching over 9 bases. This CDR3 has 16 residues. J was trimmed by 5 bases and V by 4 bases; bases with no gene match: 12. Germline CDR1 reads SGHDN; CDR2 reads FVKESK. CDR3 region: CASSRPTLAGRHEQYF. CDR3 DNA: TGTGCCAGCAGCCGACCGACTCTAGCGGGACGCCACGAGCAGTACTTC.

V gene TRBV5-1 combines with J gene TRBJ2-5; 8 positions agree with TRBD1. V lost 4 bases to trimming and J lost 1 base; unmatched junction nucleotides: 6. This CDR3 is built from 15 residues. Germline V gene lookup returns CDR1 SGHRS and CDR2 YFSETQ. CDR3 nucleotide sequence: TGCGCCAGCAGCCCGATGGACAGGGCCCAAGAGACCCAGTACTTC. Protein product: CASSPMDRAQETQYF.

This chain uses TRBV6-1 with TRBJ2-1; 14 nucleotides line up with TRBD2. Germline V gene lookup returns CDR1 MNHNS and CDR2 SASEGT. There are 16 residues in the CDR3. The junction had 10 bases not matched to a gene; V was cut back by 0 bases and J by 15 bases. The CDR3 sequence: CASSEAPQTSGRARFF. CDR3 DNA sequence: TGTGCCAGCAGTGAAGCGCCTCAGACTAGCGGGAGGGCCCGGTTCTTC.

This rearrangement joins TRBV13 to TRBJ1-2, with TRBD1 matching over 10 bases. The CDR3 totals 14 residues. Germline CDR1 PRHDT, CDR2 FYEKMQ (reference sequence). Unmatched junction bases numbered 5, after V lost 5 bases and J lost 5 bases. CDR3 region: CASSPRQGAYGYTF. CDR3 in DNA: TGTGCCAGCAGCCCAAGACAGGGGGCTTATGGCTACACCTTC.

The DNA of the CDR3 is TGTGCCATCCAGGGATGGGGGCTGGAAGGTTTCGAGCAGTACTTC. It is translated as CAIQGWGLEGFEQYF. The chain couples TRBV5-8 to TRBJ2-7, with D tentatively TRBD1 (6 bases). Germline CDR1 SGHTS, CDR2 YDEGEE. The germline V and J ends were trimmed by 9 bases and 6 bases, with 25 bases remaining between them. The CDR3 sequence is 15 residues long.

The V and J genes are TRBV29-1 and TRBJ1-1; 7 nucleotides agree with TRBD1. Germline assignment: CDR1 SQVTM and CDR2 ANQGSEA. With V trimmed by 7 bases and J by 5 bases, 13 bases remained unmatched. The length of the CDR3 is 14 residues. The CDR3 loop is CSAVTGAGKTEAFF. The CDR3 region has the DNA TGCAGCGCCGTAACAGGGGCGGGCAAAACTGAAGCTTTCTTT.

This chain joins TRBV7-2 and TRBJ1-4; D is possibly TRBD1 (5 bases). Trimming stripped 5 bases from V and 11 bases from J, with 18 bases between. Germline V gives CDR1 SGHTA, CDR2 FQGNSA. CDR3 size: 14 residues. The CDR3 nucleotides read TGTGCCAGCAGCACGGACACGCAGGTCGGGAAACTGTTTTTT. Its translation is CASSTDTQVGKLFF.

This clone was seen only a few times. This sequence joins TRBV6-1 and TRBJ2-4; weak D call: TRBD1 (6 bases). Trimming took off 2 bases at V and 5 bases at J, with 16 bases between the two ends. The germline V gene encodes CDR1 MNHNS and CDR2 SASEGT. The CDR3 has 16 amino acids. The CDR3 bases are TGTGCCAGCAGTGAATGGGGCAGGGGAAGAGAAAACATTCAGTACTTC. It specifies CASSEWGRGRENIQYF.

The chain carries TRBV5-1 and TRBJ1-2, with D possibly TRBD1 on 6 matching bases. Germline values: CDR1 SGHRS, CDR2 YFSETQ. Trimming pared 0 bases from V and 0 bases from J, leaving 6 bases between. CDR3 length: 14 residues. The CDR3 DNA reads TGCGCCAGCAGCTTGGGACAGGCTAACTATGGCTACACCTTC. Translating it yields CASSLGQANYGYTF.

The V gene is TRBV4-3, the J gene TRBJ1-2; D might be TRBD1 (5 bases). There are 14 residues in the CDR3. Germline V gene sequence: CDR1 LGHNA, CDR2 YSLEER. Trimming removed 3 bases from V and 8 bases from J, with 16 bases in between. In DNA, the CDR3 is TGCGCCAGCAGCCAGGCGGGGGGATGGGAAGGCTACACCTTC. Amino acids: CASSQAGGWEGYTF.

The CDR3 DNA reads TGTGCCAGCAGCTTTGAGGCTCACTATGGCTACACCTTC. Protein sequence: CASSFEAHYGYTF. The chain recombines TRBV5-6 with TRBJ1-2; D gene unclear. Germline assignment: CDR1 SGHDT and CDR2 YYEEEE. The CDR3 totals 13 residues. Trimming shortened V by 2 bases and J by 3 bases, and 8 bases separated the two germline ends.

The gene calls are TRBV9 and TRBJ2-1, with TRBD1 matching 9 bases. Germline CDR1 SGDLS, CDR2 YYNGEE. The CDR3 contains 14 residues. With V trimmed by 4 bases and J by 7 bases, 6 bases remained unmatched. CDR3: CASSIRTGVNEQFF. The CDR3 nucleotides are TGTGCCAGCAGCATCCGGACAGGGGTAAATGAGCAGTTCTTC.

The CDR3 DNA reads TGTGCTAGTGGTTTGGTACAAGACCCCGGGAGCGAGCAGTACTTC. Its protein product is CASGLVQDPGSEQYF. This chain links TRBV12-5 with TRBJ2-7; perhaps TRBD2 as D (6 bases). Germline V gene data show CDR1 as LGHNT and CDR2 as FRNRAP. The CDR3 contains 15 residues. The V end lost 0 bases, the J end lost 6 bases, and 15 bases lay between the germline ends.

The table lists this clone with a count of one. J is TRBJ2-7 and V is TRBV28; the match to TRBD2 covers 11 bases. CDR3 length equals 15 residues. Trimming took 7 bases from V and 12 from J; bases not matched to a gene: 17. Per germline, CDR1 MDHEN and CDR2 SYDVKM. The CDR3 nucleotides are TGTGCCAGCAATTCGAGGGGACTAGCGGCGCGGCGGTGGTACTTC. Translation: CASNSRGLAARRWYF.

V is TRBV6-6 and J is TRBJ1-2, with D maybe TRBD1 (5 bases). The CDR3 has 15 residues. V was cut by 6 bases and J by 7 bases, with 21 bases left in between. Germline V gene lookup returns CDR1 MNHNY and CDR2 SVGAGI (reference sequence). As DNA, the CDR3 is TGTGCCAGCAGCCAGGGAGGGGCAGGGCAGAGTGGCTACACCTTC. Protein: CASSQGGAGQSGYTF.

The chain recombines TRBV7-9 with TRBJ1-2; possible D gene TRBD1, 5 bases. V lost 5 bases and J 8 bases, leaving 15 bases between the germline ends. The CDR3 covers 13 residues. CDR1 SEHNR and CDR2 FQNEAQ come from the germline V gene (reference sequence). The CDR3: CASSQNRPGGYTF. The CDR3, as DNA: TGTGCCAGCAGCCAAAACAGGCCAGGCGGCTACACCTTC.

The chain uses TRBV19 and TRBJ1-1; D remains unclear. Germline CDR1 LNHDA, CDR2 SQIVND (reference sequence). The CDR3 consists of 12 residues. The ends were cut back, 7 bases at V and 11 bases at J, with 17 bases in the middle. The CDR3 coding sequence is TGTGCCAGTAAAGCGGAGAGAATGAAGGCTTTCTTT. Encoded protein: CASKAERMKAFF.